This T cell receptor (beta chain) was identified in a study of Ad26.COV2.S vaccination and SARS-CoV-2 variants. This CDR3 contains 15 residues. V lost 0 bases and J lost 2, with 10 bases in between. Germline V gene lookup returns CDR1 LGHNA and CDR2 YSLEER. Study-wide findings and caveats: Overall T cell responses may have been underestimated by the analyses of TCR breadth and depth.

On this clone itself: Antigen unknown.

The treatment is: roughly 20 received Ad26.COV2.S at low or high dose, single or two shots; roughly five received placebo; per-sample allocation not given. Sampling occurred on day 63 after the first vaccine or placebo injection. Clones were sequenced by immunoSEQ multiplex PCR, and TCRdb holds only the in-frame ones, with some missing. Of roughly 700,000 clones listed, 80% to 90% are singletons. The V call is TRBV4-3, the J call TRBJ1-2, with D hard to call. The receptor was isolated from a person aged 18-65 years who received the Ad26.COV2.S COVID-19 vaccine or a placebo. The sample was peripheral blood, taken in a trial of Ad26.COV2.S vaccine versus placebo. The CDR3 is CASSQDVPTNYGYTF. The CDR3 DNA is TGCGCCAGCAGCCAAGACGTACCCACCAACTATGGCTACACCTTC.